The clone carrying this T cell receptor (beta chain) has only a few counts. The sample belongs to a study of cytomegalovirus exposure and HLA in healthy donors. Study information: There were over 350 genotyped donors. Of these, 75% to 90% fell in the genetic ancestry cluster associated with self-reported Caucasian donors.

60 Vbeta and 13 Jbeta primers were used in PCR. Data came from immunoSEQ multiplex PCR; TCRdb stores just in-frame clones and leaves some out. The table records some 140,000 clones, approximately 84% of them present only once. The sequence came from a young woman in good health and CMV-seronegative. The sequenced sample was PBMCs.

CDR3: CASSLGTSENNEQFF. The CDR3 nucleotides are TGTGCCAGCAGCTTGGGGACTAGCGAGAACAATGAGCAGTTCTTC. The V call is TRBV5-4, the J call TRBJ2-1; TRBD2 matches 9 bases. Looked up from germline, CDR1 is SGHNT and CDR2 is YYREEE (reference sequence). V shed 0 bases, J shed 5 bases, and the junction held 3 bases outside the gene matches. This CDR3 comprises 15 residues.